A single sample is the source of the 10 T cell receptor beta chains below, sequenced in a study of shared clonotypes between healthy human individuals. Clones were sequenced by immunoSEQ multiplex PCR, and TCRdb holds only the in-frame ones, with some missing. The table shows tens of thousands of clones, with roughly two thirds occurring only once. The specimen sequenced was memory CD8+ T cells sorted from blood. This sample's subset: CD45RO+ cells pooled with CCR7-negative TemRA cells. Receptor source: a man aged 25-40 years in good health.

This clone was counted only a few times. The gene calls are TRBV6-5 and TRBJ2-7; 10 bases agree with TRBD2. J was trimmed by 7 bases and V by 8 bases; bases with no gene match: 5. Germline CDR1 MNHEY, CDR2 SVGAGI. The CDR3 is 12 amino acids. CDR3 sequence (DNA): TGTGCCAGCGGTAGCGGGAGGAAAGAGCAGTACTTC. The encoded protein is CASGSGRKEQYF.

In the case of this clone: The sample contains more than one DNA sequence encoding this CDR3. The rearrangement uses TRBV10-3 and TRBJ1-1, with D hard to call. The CDR3 runs 11 residues. V shed 6 bases and J shed 1 base, with 3 bases lying between them. CDR1 and CDR2 from the germline V gene are ENHRY and SYGVKD. The CDR3 sequence is CAIRGNTEAFF. In nucleotides, the CDR3 is TGTGCCATCAGGGGGAACACTGAAGCTTTCTTT.

V is TRBV25-1 and J is TRBJ2-2; 7 bases are shared with TRBD1. The CDR3 has 12 residues. V lost 9 bases, J lost 7 bases, and 5 bases stayed unmatched. The germline gives CDR1 MGHDK, CDR2 SYGVNS. This CDR3 reads CASTRDSGELFF. The CDR3 region has the DNA TGTGCCAGTACTAGGGACAGCGGGGAGCTGTTTTTT.

The V gene is TRBV29-1, the J gene TRBJ2-1; D perhaps matches TRBD2 (5 bases). This CDR3 spans 14 amino acids. Germline CDR1 SQVTM, CDR2 ANQGSEA. Trimming cost V 8 bases and J 0 bases, with 14 bases left between them. The chain's CDR3 is CSLGRAASYNEQFF. In nucleotides, the CDR3 is TGCAGCCTCGGGCGAGCGGCCTCCTACAATGAGCAGTTCTTC.

V gene TRBV7-2 combines with J gene TRBJ2-2, with unresolved D. The V end lost 1 base, the J end lost 4 bases, and 7 bases lay between the germline ends. The germline V gene encodes CDR1 SGHTA and CDR2 FQGNSA. The CDR3 runs 14 residues. CDR3 DNA sequence: TGTGCCAGCAGCTTAGTAACGGGCACCGGGGAGCTGTTTTTT. Translating it yields CASSLVTGTGELFF.

V is TRBV5-6 and J is TRBJ2-2; TRBD1 matches at 7 bases. The CDR3 runs 16 residues. The germline V gene has CDR1 SGHDT and CDR2 YYEEEE. Trimming cost V 1 base and J 0 bases; bases outside gene matches: 3. CDR3 loop: CASSLYQGANTGELFF. CDR3 coding DNA: TGTGCCAGCAGCTTGTACCAGGGGGCGAACACCGGGGAGCTGTTTTTT.

The chain is built from TRBV6-5 and TRBJ2-7; TRBD2 might be the D (6 bases). This CDR3 has 15 amino acids. The V end lost 7 bases, the J end lost 3 bases, and 19 bases lay between the germline ends. The V gene's germline CDR1 is MNHEY and CDR2 SVGAGI. The CDR3 DNA sequence: TGTGCCAGCATCTACAGTCCGGGACTCGTCTACGAGCAGTACTTC. Translated, it gives CASIYSPGLVYEQYF.

The chain recombines TRBV7-6 with TRBJ2-1, with TRBD2 matching over 8 bases. This CDR3 comprises 17 residues. From germline, CDR1 is SGHVS and CDR2 FNYEAQ. J was trimmed by 7 bases and V by 4 bases; bases with no gene match: 15. CDR3 amino acids: CASSSLAGTFGLNEQFF. Written as DNA, the CDR3 is TGTGCCAGCAGCTCGCTAGCGGGTACCTTCGGTTTAAATGAGCAGTTCTTC.

This clone occurred many times. CDR3 amino acids: CASSEFGTAQETQYF. CDR3 DNA: TGTGCCAGCAGTGAATTCGGGACAGCACAAGAGACCCAGTACTTC. The V and J genes are TRBV25-1 and TRBJ2-5; 7 nucleotides match TRBD1. The CDR3 totals 15 residues. V was pared by 1 base and J by 2 bases, with 4 bases of the junction left unmatched. Germline V CDR1 and CDR2: MGHDK, SYGVNS. Supplemented by reference TRBV25-1 and TRBJ2-5, the full variable domain reads EADIYQTPRYLVIGTGKKITLECSQTMGHDKMYWYQQDPGMELHLIHYSYGVNSTEKGDLSSESTVSRIRTEHFPLTLESARPSHTSQYLCASSEFGTAQETQYFGPGTRLLVL.

The chain recombines TRBV4-2 with TRBJ2-7; tentatively, D is TRBD2 (6 bases). Per the germline V gene, CDR1 is LGHNA and CDR2 is YNFKEQ. The CDR3 contains 15 residues. V was pared by 0 bases and J by 3 bases, with 12 bases between. The CDR3 nucleotides are TGTGCCAGCAGCCAAGAATGGAGGGGAGTCTACGAGCAGTACTTC. Translation: CASSQEWRGVYEQYF.